The next 8 T cell receptor beta chains were all read from a single sample in a study of cytomegalovirus exposure and HLA in healthy donors. The study ran its PCR with 60 Vbeta and 13 Jbeta primers. Here immunoSEQ multiplex PCR was the method, and the copy in TCRdb shows in-frame clones only, minus some. The profile covers about 120,000 clones, with roughly four fifths appearing a single time and about 2.8% taken by the ten largest. The sequenced sample was PBMCs. The receptor source for this set is a woman aged 40-49 years in good health and CMV-seropositive.

In nucleotides, the CDR3 is TGCGCCAGCAGACCCACGTTACAGGGTTTGGGCACTGAAGCTTTCTTT. This encodes CASRPTLQGLGTEAFF. The chain joins TRBV5-1 to TRBJ1-1; TRBD1 is a possible D gene (6 bases). The CDR3 runs to 16 residues. Germline loops: CDR1 SGHRS, CDR2 YFSETQ. V gave up 5 bases and J gave up 4 bases, with 21 bases separating them. Based on the CDR3 plus reference TRBV5-1 and TRBJ1-1, the full variable domain is KAGVTQTPRYLIKTRGQQVTLSCSPISGHRSVSWYQQTPGQGLQFLFEYFSETQRNKGNFPGRFSGRQFSNSRSEMNVSTLELGDSALYLCASRPTLQGLGTEAFFGQGTRLTVV.

The chain joins TRBV7-9 to TRBJ2-7, with 10 bases fitting TRBD2. The CDR3 totals 15 residues. Losses at the gene ends were 5 bases for V and 1 base for J; bases not matched to a gene: 5. In germline, CDR1 is SEHNR, CDR2 FQNEAQ (reference sequence). The CDR3 region is CASSLGLADSYEQYF. CDR3 sequence (DNA): TGTGCCAGCAGCCTAGGACTAGCGGATTCCTACGAGCAGTACTTC. Combining the CDR3 with reference TRBV7-9 and TRBJ2-7 gives the whole variable domain DTGVSQNPRHKITKRGQNVTFRCDPISEHNRLYWYRQTLGQGPEFLTYFQNEAQLEKSRLLSDRFSAERPKGSFSTLEIQRTEQGDSAMYLCASSLGLADSYEQYFGPGTRLTVT.

This clone appeared a single time. The V gene is TRBV7-6, the J gene TRBJ2-5, with 7 bases fitting TRBD1. Germline values: CDR1 SGHVS, CDR2 FNYEAQ. J was trimmed by 4 bases and V by 5 bases; bases with no gene match: 7. The CDR3 has 14 amino acids. The CDR3 nucleotides read TGTGCCAGCAGCCCTGACAGGGTGCGAGAGACCCAGTACTTC. Its translation: CASSPDRVRETQYF.

CDR3 sequence (DNA): TGTGCCAGCAGTTTAGCCTCAGAATCTAGCTATGGCTACACCTTC. Translated, it gives CASSLASESSYGYTF. This rearrangement joins TRBV28 to TRBJ1-2, with D unresolved. V lost 2 bases, J lost 4 bases, and 14 bases lay in between. The CDR3 spans 15 residues. Germline loops: CDR1 MDHEN, CDR2 SYDVKM.

The chain is built from TRBV9 and TRBJ1-2; 8 nucleotides agree with TRBD1. The V segment lost 4 bases and the J segment 4 bases; nucleotides outside the gene matches: 9. Germline values: CDR1 SGDLS, CDR2 YYNGEE. This CDR3 comprises 15 residues. For the CDR3, the DNA is TGTGCCAGCAGCCCACGACAGGGGACTCTCTATGGCTACACCTTC. Protein: CASSPRQGTLYGYTF.

The chain couples TRBV11-3 to TRBJ2-2; TRBD1 might be the D (5 bases). CDR3 length equals 13 residues. CDR1 and CDR2 (germline): SGHNT, YENEEA. Trimming took 2 bases from V and 6 from J, leaving 7 bases between them. The CDR3 sequence is CASSLRGSGELFF. As DNA, the CDR3 is TGTGCCAGCAGCTTAAGGGGATCCGGGGAGCTGTTTTTT.

This clone was found once. This chain joins TRBV28 and TRBJ2-1; 8 bases map to TRBD1. The CDR3 extends over 16 amino acids. Germline V CDR1 and CDR2: MDHEN, SYDVKM. Trimming at V came to 6 bases and at J to 3 bases, leaving 10 bases not matched to a gene. The CDR3 loop reads CASSSARDRGYNEQFF. The CDR3, as DNA: TGTGCCAGCAGCTCTGCCAGAGACAGGGGCTACAATGAGCAGTTCTTC.

V is TRBV30 and J is TRBJ1-1; 10 nucleotides agree with TRBD1. The germline gives CDR1 GTSNPN, CDR2 SVGIG (reference sequence). V shed 7 bases, J shed 4 bases, and the junction held 6 bases outside the gene matches. CDR3 size: 13 residues. This chain's CDR3 is CASPGQGSTEAFF. Here the CDR3 DNA reads TGTGCCTCACCGGGACAGGGGAGCACTGAAGCTTTCTTT.